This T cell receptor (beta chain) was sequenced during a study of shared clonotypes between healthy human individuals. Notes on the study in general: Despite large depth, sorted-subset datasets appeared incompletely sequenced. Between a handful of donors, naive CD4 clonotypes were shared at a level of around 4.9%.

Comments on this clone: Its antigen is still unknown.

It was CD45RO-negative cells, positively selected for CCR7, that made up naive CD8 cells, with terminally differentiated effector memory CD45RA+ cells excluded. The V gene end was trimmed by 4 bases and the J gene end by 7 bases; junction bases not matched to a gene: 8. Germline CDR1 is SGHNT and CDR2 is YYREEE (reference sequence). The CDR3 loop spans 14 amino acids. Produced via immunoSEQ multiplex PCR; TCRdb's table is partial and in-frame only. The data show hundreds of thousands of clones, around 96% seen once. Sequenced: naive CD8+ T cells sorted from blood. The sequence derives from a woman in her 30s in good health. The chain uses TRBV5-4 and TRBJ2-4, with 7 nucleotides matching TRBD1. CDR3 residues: CASSPMTGMNIQYF. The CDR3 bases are TGTGCCAGCAGCCCAATGACAGGGATGAACATTCAGTACTTC.